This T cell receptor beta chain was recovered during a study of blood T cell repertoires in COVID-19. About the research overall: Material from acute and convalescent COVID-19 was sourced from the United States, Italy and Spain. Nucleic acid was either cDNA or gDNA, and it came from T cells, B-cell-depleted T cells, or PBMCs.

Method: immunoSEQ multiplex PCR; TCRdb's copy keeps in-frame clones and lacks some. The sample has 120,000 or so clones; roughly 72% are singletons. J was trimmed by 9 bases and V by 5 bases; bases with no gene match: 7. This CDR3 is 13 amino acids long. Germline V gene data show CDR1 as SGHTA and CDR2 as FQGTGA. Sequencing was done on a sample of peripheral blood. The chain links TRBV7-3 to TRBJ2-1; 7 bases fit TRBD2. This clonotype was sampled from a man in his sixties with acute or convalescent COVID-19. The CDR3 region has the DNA TGTGCCAGCAGCCCAAATGGCGGGGGTGAGCAGTTCTTC. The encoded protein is CASSPNGGGEQFF.